This record covers a single T cell receptor (beta chain). Its antigen is as yet unknown. TCRdb re-called the reads through MiXCR, storing one row per CDR3 protein. Of approximately 1,000,000 distinct CDR3 sequences detected, roughly 31% appear once; the ten largest clones hold roughly an eighth. The V gene's germline CDR1 is SGHDT and CDR2 YYEEEE. The CDR3 is 14 residues long. The germline V and J ends were trimmed by 2 bases and 7 bases, with 13 bases remaining between them. This record belongs to a study of T cell repertoires in cytomegalovirus infection. Study-level information: The authors relied on CMV epitopes, both recently identified HLA-C-restricted and well-studied HLA-B-restricted. CMV infection together with matching HLA type was indicated by public TCR beta signatures. Findings and caveats of the study: There were carriers of CMV plus the relevant HLA, and cumulative public TCR beta family frequency identified them. It was HLA-C-restricted CMV-specific TCR beta clonotypes that dominated the response ex vivo.

This chain uses TRBV5-6 with TRBJ2-1, with a possible D match to TRBD2 (5 bases). This receptor was obtained from a human donor in good health (CMV status not recorded). Some clones in this sample may be carry-over from other donors' samples. The sample in question was cultured CD8+ T cells from PBMCs, obtained from culture after CMV antigen stimulation. The CDR3 coding sequence is TGTGCCAGCAGCTTTGGACTCAAAATAAATGAGCAGTTCTTC. Translated: CASSFGLKINEQFF.